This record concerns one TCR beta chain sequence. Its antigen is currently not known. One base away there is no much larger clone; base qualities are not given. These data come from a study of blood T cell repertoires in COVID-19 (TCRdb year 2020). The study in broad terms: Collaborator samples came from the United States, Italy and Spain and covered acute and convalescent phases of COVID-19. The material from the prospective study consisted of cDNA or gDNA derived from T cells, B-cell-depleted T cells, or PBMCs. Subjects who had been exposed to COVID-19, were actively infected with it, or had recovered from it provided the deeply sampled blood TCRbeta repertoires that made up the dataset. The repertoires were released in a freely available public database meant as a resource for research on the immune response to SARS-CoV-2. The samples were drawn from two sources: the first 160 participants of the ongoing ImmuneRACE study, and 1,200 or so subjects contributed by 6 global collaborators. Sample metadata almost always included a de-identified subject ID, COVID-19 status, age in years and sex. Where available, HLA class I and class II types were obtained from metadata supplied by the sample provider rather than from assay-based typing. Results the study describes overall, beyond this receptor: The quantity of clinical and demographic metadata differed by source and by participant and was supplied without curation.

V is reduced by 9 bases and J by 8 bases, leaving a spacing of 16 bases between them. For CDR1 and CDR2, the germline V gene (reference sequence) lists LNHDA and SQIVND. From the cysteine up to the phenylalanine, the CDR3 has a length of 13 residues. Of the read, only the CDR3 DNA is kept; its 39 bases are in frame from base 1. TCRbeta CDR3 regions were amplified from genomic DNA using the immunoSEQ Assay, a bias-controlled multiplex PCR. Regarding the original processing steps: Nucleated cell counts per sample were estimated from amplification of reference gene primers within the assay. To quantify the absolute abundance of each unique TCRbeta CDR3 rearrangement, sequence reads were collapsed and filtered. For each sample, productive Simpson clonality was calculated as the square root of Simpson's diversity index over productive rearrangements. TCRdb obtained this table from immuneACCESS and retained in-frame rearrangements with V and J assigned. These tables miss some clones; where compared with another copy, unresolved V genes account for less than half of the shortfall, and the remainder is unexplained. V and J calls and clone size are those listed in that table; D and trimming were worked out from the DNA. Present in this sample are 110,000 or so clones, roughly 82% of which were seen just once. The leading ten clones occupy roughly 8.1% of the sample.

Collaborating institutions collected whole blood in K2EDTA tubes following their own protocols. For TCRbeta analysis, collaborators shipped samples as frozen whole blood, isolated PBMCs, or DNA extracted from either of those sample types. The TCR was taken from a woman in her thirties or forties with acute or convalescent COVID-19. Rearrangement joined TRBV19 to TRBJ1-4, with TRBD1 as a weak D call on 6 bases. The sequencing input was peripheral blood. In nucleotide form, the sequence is TGTGCCAGCCAACGGGGGGCAGGAGAAAAACTGTTTTTT. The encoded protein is CASQRGAGEKLFF.